This T cell receptor beta chain was profiled in a study of T-cell memory formation after mild COVID-19. Study observations and caveats: Researchers found some responding clones in pre-infection memory, a sign that cross-reactive memory joined.

In the case of this clonotype: Its antigen is not known. The junction departs from germline at one end; a sequencing error may be responsible.

The V gene's germline CDR1 is SSHAT and CDR2 FNYEAQ (reference sequence). The CDR3 is 17 residues long. MiXCR, run by TCRdb on the 5' RACE reads, gives a single entry per CDR3 protein. This sample has fewer than 200,000 distinct CDR3 sequences, with about 22% found just once. This chain links TRBV7-7 with TRBJ2-5; D gene unclear. The sample consisted of PBMCs or a T cell subset sorted from them (not recorded which). The sequence came from an adult woman who had mild COVID-19 (a few samples of this study predate the infection). Cell type and time point are not known. The CDR3 is CASSPNRARGSQETQYF. Here the CDR3 DNA reads TGTGCTAGCAGCCCCAATCGGGCGCGAGGAAGCCAAGAGACCCAGTACTTC. The variable domain in full, with the rest retrieved from reference TRBV7-7 and TRBJ2-5, is GAGVSQSPRYKVTKRGQDVTLRCDPISSHATLYWYQQALGQGPEFLTYFNYEAQPDKSGLPSDRFSAERPEGSISTLTIQRTEQRDSAMYRCASSPNRARGSQETQYFGPGTRLLVL.